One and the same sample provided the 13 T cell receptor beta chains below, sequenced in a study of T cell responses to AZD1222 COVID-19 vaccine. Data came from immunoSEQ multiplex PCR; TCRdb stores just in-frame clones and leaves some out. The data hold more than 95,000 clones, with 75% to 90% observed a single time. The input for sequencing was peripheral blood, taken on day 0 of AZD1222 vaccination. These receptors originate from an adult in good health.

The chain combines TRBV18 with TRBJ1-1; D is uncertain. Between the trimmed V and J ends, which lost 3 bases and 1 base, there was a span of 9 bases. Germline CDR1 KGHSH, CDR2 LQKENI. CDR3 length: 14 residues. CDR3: CASSPNTQNTEAFF. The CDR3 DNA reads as TGTGCCAGCTCACCCAACACACAGAACACTGAAGCTTTCTTT.

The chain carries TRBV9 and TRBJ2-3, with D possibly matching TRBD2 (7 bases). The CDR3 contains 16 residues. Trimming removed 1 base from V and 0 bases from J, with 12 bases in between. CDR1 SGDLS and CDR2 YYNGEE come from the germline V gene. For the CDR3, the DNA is TGTGCCAGCAGCGTACGCGGGGGCCAAAGCACAGATACGCAGTATTTT. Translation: CASSVRGGQSTDTQYF.

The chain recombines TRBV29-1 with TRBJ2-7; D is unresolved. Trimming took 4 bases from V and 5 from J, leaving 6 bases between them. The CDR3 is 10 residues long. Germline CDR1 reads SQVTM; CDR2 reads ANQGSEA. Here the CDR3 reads CSVGVDEQYF. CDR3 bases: TGCAGCGTTGGAGTTGACGAGCAGTACTTC.

The CDR3 DNA reads TGTGCCAGCAGCTCCGATTACTATCCCTACGAGCAGTACTTC. Translating it yields CASSSDYYPYEQYF. V usage is TRBV6-5 and J usage is TRBJ2-7, with D unresolved. The CDR3 contains 14 residues. V was pared by 6 bases and J by 2 bases, with 14 bases between. Germline V CDR1 and CDR2: MNHEY, SVGAGI.

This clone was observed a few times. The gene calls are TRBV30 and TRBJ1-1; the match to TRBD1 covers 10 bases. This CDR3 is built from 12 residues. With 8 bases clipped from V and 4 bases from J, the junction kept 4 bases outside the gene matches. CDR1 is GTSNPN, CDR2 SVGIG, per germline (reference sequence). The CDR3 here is CAGDRGGTEAFF. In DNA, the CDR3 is TGTGCCGGGGACAGGGGAGGCACTGAAGCTTTCTTT.

In DNA form, the CDR3 reads TGTGCCAGCAGCTTAGTCGTACAGGGGGATGAAAAACTGTTTTTT. Amino acid sequence: CASSLVVQGDEKLFF. The chain has TRBV7-9 and TRBJ1-4; 8 nucleotides line up with TRBD1. The length of the CDR3 is 15 residues. CDR1 is SEHNR, CDR2 FQNEAQ, per germline (reference sequence). The V segment lost 1 base and the J segment 6 bases; nucleotides outside the gene matches: 4.

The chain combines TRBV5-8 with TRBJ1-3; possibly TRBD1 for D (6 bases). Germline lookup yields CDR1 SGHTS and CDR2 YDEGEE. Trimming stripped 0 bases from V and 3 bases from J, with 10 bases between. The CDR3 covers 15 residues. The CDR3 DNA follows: TGTGCCAGCAGCTTGGGAACAGGGTTTGGAAACACCATATATTTT. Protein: CASSLGTGFGNTIYF.

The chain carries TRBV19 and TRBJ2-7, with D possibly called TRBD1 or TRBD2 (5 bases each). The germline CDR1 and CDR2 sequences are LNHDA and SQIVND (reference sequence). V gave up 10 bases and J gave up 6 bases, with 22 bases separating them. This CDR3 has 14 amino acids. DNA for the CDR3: TGTGCCACTACGATTTGGGGGTCCTTGATCGAGCAGTACTTC. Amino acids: CATTIWGSLIEQYF.

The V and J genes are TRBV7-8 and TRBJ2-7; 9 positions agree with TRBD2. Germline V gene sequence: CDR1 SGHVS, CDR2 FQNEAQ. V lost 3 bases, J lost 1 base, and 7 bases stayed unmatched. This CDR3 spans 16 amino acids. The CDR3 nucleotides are TGTGCCAGCAGCTTTCTGGGCGGGAGGGTATCCTACGAGCAGTACTTC. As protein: CASSFLGGRVSYEQYF.

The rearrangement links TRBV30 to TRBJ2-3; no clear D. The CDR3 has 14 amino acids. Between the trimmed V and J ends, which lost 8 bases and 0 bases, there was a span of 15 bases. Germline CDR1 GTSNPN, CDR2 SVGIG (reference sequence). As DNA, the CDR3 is TGTGCCCTAAGCCGTGTATCTAGCACAGATACGCAGTATTTT. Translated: CALSRVSSTDTQYF. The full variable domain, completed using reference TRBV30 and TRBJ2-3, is SQTIHQWPATLVQPVGSPLSLECTVEGTSNPNLYWYRQAAGRGLQLLFYSVGIGQISSEVPQNLSASRPQDRQFILSSKKLLLSDSGFYLCALSRVSSTDTQYFGPGTRLTVL.

The CDR3 bases are TGTGCCAGCAGTCGAATGGGGTTAGGGAACACTGAAGCTTTCTTT. This encodes CASSRMGLGNTEAFF. The chain couples TRBV2 to TRBJ1-1, with D unresolved. Deletions cut 5 bases from V and 1 base from J, with 14 bases between. This CDR3 has 15 residues. Per germline, CDR1 SNHLY and CDR2 FYNNEI.

The CDR3 DNA follows: TGTGCCATCAGCGGCAGGGAGAACAATGAGCAGTTCTTC. This sequence encodes CAISGRENNEQFF. The chain links TRBV10-3 to TRBJ2-1; tentatively, D is TRBD1 or TRBD2 (5 bases each). V shed 6 bases and J shed 5 bases, with 11 bases lying between them. Per the germline V gene, CDR1 is ENHRY and CDR2 is SYGVKD. This CDR3 spans 13 amino acids.

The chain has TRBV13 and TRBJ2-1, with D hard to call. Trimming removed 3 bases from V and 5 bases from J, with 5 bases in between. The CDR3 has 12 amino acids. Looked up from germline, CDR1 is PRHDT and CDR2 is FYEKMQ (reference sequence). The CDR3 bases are TGTGCCAGCAGCTTCCCGAACAATGAGCAGTTCTTC. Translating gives CASSFPNNEQFF.